A selection of T cell receptor beta chains follows, all from one sample in a study of T cells expressing NK-cell markers. TCRdb re-called the 5' RACE reads, yielding one record per CDR3 amino acid sequence without DNA. The sample table sets out approximately 550,000 distinct CDR3 sequences. Sequencing used blood T cells: a sorted CD56 or NKG2C T cell subset, CD4+ or CD8+ T cells, or bulk PBMC T cells (not recorded which). These receptors were obtained from a man younger than 30 in good health. CDR3s include the opening cysteine and the closing phenylalanine or tryptophan. The order of the fields is V gene, J gene, CDR3 protein.

TRBV28	TRBJ2-3	CASSVTGPRDTDTQYF
TRBV12-3/TRBV12-4	TRBJ2-1	CASSLLRVQGHRGNEQFF
TRBV12-3/TRBV12-4	TRBJ1-3	CASSLRERGNTIYF
TRBV6-5	TRBJ2-5	CASSYSTTQETQYF
TRBV6-1	TRBJ2-1	CASTAQTGFNEQFF
TRBV29-1	TRBJ2-5	CSVRVAETQYF
TRBV6-1	TRBJ1-5	CASSEAGGSNQPQRF
TRBV27	TRBJ2-4	CASSTRLAGGKNIQYF
TRBV6-2/TRBV6-3	TRBJ1-1	CASSHDSNTEAFF
TRBV28	TRBJ2-7	CASSLSGRSSYEQYF
TRBV20-1	TRBJ2-1	CSARDEGQGTYNEQFF
TRBV5-1	TRBJ1-2	CASSRAGTDHGYTF
TRBV6-2/TRBV6-3	TRBJ1-1	CASGEGTEAFF
TRBV29-1	TRBJ1-2	CSAGSGGRGAGYTF
TRBV7-8	TRBJ2-1	CASSSSLTSEFF
TRBV5-6	TRBJ2-4	CASSLRHSAKNIQYF
TRBV20-1	TRBJ2-3	CSATGLAGGVETDTQYF
TRBV5-1	TRBJ2-4	CASSLVGTDKNIQYF
TRBV5-1	TRBJ2-2	CACGRTGDYTGELFF
TRBV7-2	TRBJ2-7	CASSLDAGRQYEQYF
TRBV20-1	TRBJ2-7	CSAESGLNYEQYF
TRBV5-5	TRBJ2-5	CASSLYLGQIQETQYF
TRBV28	TRBJ2-4	CASSPPGRMIAKNIQYF
TRBV29-1	TRBJ1-1	CSVSGSPEAFF
TRBV12-3/TRBV12-4	TRBJ1-2	CASSFGAGSGYTF
TRBV7-9	TRBJ2-7	CASSIRGDPSYEQYF
TRBV14	TRBJ2-1	CASSQISREERNEQFF
TRBV12-3/TRBV12-4	TRBJ1-2	CASSHFMTNYGYTF
TRBV9	TRBJ2-1	CASSVEYPTLVNEQFF
TRBV18	TRBJ2-3	CASSQKTGTDTQYF
TRBV4-3	TRBJ2-7	CASSESGTEGYEQYF
TRBV15	TRBJ2-3	CATERSGIKTDTQYF
TRBV3-1	TRBJ2-1	CASSQGTLGGASSYNEQFF
TRBV6-1	TRBJ1-3	CATSFGNTIYF
TRBV6-2/TRBV6-3	TRBJ2-7	CASSQPGLAGVEQYF
TRBV4-2	TRBJ2-7	CASSQDATGSGYEQYF
TRBV20-1	TRBJ2-1	CSARSGYNYNEQFF
TRBV19	TRBJ2-6	CASSVPGANVLTF
TRBV12-3/TRBV12-4	TRBJ2-2	CASSSLTGSSGELFF
TRBV29-1	TRBJ2-1	CSVCWVNYNEQFF
TRBV28	TRBJ2-2	CASSFFGTTNTGELFF
TRBV12-3/TRBV12-4	TRBJ2-6	CASSLGGLDVLTF
TRBV9	TRBJ2-1	CASSGLAGVYNEQFF
TRBV12-3/TRBV12-4	TRBJ1-2	CASSFSLSEGYTF
TRBV5-6	TRBJ1-1	CASSLGKWGSRSQEAFF
TRBV30	TRBJ2-1	CAWSVRREYYEQFF
TRBV6-2/TRBV6-3	TRBJ2-1	CASRETSLGNEQFF
TRBV5-1	TRBJ2-5	CASSWSGPQYF
TRBV5-1	TRBJ2-7	CASSLGLSGTSYEQYF
TRBV7-2	TRBJ2-5	CASSWAAGQETQYF
TRBV20-1	TRBJ2-1	CSASPTTGTSWPSDEQFF
TRBV9	TRBJ2-1	CASSVGHDSSSYNEQFF